This T cell receptor (beta chain) was found in a study of blood T cell repertoires in COVID-19. At the level of the study: The United States, Italy and Spain supplied acute and convalescent COVID-19 samples. The analysed material was cDNA or gDNA that came from T cells, B-cell-depleted T cells, or PBMCs.

The V end lost 4 bases, the J end lost 6 bases, and 10 bases lay between the germline ends. CDR3 length: 13 amino acids. Seattle participants joined during active infection and were tracked over time. Methods used by the authors: Amplification of reference gene primers provided the estimated nucleated cell counts. Using immunoSEQ multiplex PCR, the repertoire was profiled, and TCRdb retains in-frame clones only, with some absent. Clone size and the V and J calls come from that table; the DNA yielded D and trimming. The top ten clones hold 2.3% of a sample with some 400,000 clones, around 87% of them seen once.

Sequenced input: peripheral blood. The V and J genes are TRBV12-3 or TRBV12-4 and TRBJ2-1; D remains ambiguous. The TCR sequence derives from a woman aged 60-75 years with COVID-19, enrolled during active disease. CDR3 in amino acids: CASSSPRVNEQFF. The CDR3 DNA reads TGTGCCAGCAGTTCTCCCCGTGTCAATGAGCAGTTCTTC.